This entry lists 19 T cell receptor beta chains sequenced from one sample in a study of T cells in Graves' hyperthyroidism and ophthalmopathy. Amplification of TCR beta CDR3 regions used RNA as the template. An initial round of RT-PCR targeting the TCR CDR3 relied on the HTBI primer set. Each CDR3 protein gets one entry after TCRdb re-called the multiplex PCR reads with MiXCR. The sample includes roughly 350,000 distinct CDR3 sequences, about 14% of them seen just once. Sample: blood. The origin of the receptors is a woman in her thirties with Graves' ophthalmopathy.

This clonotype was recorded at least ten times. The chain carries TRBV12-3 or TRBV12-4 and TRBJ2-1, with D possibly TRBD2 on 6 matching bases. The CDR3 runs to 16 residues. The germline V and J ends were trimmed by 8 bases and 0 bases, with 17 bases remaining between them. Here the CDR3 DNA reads TGTGCCAGCGCCCCGGAGGGCACGTTCTCCTACAATGAGCAGTTCTTC. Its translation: CASAPEGTFSYNEQFF.

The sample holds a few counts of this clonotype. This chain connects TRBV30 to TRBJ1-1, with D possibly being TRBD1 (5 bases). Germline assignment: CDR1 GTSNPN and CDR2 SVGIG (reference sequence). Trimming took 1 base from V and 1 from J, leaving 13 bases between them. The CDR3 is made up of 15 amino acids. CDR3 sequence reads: CAWSDMGEGNTEAFF. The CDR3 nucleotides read TGTGCCTGGAGTGATATGGGGGAAGGGAACACTGAAGCTTTCTTT.

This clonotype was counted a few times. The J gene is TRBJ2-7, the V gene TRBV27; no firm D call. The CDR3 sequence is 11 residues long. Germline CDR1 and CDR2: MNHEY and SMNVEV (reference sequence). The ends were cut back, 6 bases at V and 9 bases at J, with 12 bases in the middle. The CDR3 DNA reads TGTGCCAGCAGCTCGGCGACGATGCAGTACTTC. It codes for CASSSATMQYF.

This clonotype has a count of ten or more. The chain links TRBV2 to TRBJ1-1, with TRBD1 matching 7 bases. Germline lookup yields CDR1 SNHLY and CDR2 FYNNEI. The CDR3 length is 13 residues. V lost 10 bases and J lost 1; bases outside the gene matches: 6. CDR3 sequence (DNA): TGTGCCACCAACCCAGGGGGGAACACTGAAGCTTTCTTT. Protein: CATNPGGNTEAFF. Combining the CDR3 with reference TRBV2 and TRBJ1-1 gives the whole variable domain EPEVTQTPSHQVTQMGQEVILRCVPISNHLYFYWYRQILGQKVEFLVSFYNNEISEKSEIFDDQFSVERPDGSNFTLKIRSTKLEDSAMYFCATNPGGNTEAFFGQGTRLTVV.

The CDR3 protein is CSVLETISYGYTF. The CDR3 DNA reads TGCAGCGTTCTAGAGACGATTTCCTATGGCTACACCTTC. The V call is TRBV29-1, the J call TRBJ1-2, with D uncertain. The CDR3 sequence is 13 residues long. Germline V gene sequence: CDR1 SQVTM, CDR2 ANQGSEA. The ends were cut back, 5 bases at V and 4 bases at J, with 14 bases in the middle. Based on the CDR3 plus reference TRBV29-1 and TRBJ1-2, the full variable domain is SAVISQKPSRDICQRGTSLTIQCQVDSQVTMMFWYRQQPGQSLTLIATANQGSEATYESGFVIDKFPISRPNLTFSTLTVSNMSPEDSSIYLCSVLETISYGYTFGSGTRLTVV.

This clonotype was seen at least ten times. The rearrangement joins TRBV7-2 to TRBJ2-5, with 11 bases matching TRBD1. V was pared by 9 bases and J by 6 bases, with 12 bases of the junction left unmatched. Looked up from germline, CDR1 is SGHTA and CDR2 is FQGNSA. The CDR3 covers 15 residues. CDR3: CASTWTGGSVKTQYF. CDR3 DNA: TGTGCCAGTACTTGGACAGGGGGCAGTGTAAAGACCCAGTACTTC.

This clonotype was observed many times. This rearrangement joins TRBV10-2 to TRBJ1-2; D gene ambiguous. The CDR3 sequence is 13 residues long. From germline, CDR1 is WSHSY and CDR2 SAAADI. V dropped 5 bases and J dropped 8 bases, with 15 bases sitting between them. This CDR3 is CASSPTWELGYTF. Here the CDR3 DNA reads TGCGCCAGCAGTCCTACATGGGAACTGGGCTACACCTTC.

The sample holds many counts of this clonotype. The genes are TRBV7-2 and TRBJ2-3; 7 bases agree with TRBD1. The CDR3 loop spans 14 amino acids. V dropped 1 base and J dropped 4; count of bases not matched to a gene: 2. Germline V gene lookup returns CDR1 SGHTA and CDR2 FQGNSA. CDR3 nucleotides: TGTGCCAGCAGCTTAGACCAGGGGGCAGATACGCAGTATTTT. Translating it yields CASSLDQGADTQYF.

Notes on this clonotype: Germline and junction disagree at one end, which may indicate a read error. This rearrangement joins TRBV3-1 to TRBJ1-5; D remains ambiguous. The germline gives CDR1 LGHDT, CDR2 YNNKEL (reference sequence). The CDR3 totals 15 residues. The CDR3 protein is CASSQSGLGNQAQHF. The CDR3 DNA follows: TGTGCCAGCAGCCAATCGGGTCTGGGGAATCAGGCCCAGCATTTT.

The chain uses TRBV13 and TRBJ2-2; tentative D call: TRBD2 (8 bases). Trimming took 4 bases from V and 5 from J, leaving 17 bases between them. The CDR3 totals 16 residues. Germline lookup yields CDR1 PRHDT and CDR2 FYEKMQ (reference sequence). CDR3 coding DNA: TGTGCCAGCAGCTATCGGGAGGGGGCGTTGACCGGGGAGCTGTTTTTT. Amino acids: CASSYREGALTGELFF.

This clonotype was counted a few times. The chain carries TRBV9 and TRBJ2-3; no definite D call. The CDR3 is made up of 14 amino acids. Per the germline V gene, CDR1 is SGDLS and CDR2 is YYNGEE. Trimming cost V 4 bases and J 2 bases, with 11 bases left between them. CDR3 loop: CASSPGVATDTQYF. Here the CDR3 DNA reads TGTGCCAGCAGCCCGGGTGTGGCCACAGATACGCAGTATTTT.

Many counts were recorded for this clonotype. The CDR3 DNA reads TGTGCCAGCAGTTTTGTAGGGGGGAGCAATCAGCCCCAGCATTTT. This codes for CASSFVGGSNQPQHF. The chain uses TRBV28 and TRBJ1-5; the D gene is possibly TRBD1 (6 bases). V gave up 3 bases and J gave up 1 base, with 10 bases separating them. This CDR3 contains 15 residues. Per germline, CDR1 MDHEN and CDR2 SYDVKM.

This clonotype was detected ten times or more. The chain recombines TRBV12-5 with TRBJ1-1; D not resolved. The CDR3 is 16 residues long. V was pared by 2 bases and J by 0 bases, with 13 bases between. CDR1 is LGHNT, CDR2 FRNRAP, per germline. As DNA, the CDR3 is TGTGCTAGTGGTTTGCTTGGAGGTCGGGTGAACACTGAAGCTTTCTTT. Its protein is CASGLLGGRVNTEAFF. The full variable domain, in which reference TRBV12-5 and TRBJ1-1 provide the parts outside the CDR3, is DARVTQTPRHKVTEMGQEVTMRCQPILGHNTVFWYRQTMMQGLELLAYFRNRAPLDDSGMPKDRFSAEMPDATLATLKIQPSEPRDSAVYFCASGLLGGRVNTEAFFGQGTRLTVV.

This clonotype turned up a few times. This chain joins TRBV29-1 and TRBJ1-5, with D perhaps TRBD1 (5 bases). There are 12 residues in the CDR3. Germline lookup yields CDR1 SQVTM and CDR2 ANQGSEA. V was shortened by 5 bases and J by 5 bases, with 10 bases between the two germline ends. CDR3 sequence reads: CSVQQDDQPQHF. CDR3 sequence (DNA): TGCAGCGTTCAACAGGACGATCAGCCCCAGCATTTT.

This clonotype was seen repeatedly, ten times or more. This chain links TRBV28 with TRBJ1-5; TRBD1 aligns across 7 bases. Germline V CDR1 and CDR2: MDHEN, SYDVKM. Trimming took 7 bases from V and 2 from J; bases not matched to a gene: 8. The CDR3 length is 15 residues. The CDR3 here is CASNNRGGGNQPQHF. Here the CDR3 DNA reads TGTGCCAGCAATAACAGGGGTGGGGGCAATCAGCCCCAGCATTTT.

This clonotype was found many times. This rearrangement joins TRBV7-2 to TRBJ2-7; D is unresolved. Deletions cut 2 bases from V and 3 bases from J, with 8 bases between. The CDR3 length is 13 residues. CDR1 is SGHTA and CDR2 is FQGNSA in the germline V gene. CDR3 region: CASSLTVGYEQYF. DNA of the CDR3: TGTGCCAGCAGCTTAACCGTCGGCTACGAGCAGTACTTC.

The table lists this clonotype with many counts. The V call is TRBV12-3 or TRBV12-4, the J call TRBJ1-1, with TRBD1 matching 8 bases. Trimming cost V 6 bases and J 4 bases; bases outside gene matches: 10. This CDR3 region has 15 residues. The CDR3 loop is CASSLPQGALTEAFF. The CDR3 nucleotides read TGTGCCAGCAGCCTTCCGCAGGGGGCGCTCACTGAAGCTTTCTTT.

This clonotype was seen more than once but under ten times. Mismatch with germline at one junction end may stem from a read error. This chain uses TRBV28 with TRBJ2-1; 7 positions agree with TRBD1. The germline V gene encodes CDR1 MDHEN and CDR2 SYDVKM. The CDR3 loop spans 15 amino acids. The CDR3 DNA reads TGTGCCAGCAGGAGCGCTAGGGGGCCCTACAATGGGCAGTTCTTC. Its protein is CASRSARGPYNGQFF.

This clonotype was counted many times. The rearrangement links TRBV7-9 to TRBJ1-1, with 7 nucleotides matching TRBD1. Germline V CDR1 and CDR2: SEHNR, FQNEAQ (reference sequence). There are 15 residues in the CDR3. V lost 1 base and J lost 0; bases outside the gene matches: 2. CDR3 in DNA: TGTGCCAGCAGCTTAGGGGACAGCATGAACACTGAAGCTTTCTTT. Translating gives CASSLGDSMNTEAFF.